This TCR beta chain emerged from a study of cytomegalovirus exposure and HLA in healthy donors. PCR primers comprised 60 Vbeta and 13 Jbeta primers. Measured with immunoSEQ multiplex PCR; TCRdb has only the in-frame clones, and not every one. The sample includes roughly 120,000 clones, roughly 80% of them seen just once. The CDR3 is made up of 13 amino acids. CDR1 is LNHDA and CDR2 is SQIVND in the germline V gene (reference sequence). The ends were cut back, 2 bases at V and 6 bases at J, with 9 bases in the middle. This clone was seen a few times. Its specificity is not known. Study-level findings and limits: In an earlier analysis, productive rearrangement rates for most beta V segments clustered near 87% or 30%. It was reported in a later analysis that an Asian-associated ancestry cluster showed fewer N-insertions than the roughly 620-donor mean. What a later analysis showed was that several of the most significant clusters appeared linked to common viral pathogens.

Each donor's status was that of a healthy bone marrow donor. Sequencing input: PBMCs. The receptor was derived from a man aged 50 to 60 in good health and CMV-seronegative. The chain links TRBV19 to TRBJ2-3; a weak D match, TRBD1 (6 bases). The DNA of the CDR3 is TGTGCCAGTAGTATATGGGGGCCTGATACGCAGTATTTT. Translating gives CASSIWGPDTQYF.